Listed below are T cell receptor beta chains from one sample, sequenced in a study of cytomegalovirus exposure and HLA in healthy donors. The data were produced by immunoSEQ multiplex PCR, yet TCRdb's version contains in-frame clones alone and is incomplete. The table lists 71,000 or so clones, 94% of them singletons. The sequenced sample was PBMCs. These receptors were obtained from a woman between 18 and 29 years old in good health and CMV-seropositive. CDR3s include the opening cysteine and the closing phenylalanine or tryptophan. Each record gives: V gene, clone size, J gene, CDR3 length, CDR3 protein. A clone size is listed for some rows: how often the clone was seen (once, few, many), or a class if it is expanded.

>TRBV4-3|.|TRBJ2-5|16
CASSPQGGTGGETQYF
>TRBV27|.|TRBJ2-5|13
CASRRRQQETQYF
>TRBV4-3|.|TRBJ1-2|15
CASSQETPRGYGYTF
>TRBV29-1|.|TRBJ1-1|13
CSVFRQGITEAFF
>TRBV2|.|TRBJ2-1|14
CASTGTVRNNEQFF
>TRBV4-2|.|TRBJ2-7|14
CASSQAGQGYEQYF
>TRBV7-9|.|TRBJ1-1|15
CASSPGGGGVTEAFF
>TRBV5-4|.|TRBJ1-1|13
CASSPGQLPEAFF
>TRBV7-3|.|TRBJ2-5|16
CASHKGDRGRHETQYF
>TRBV27|.|TRBJ2-7|14
CASSSGGASYEQYF
>TRBV4-3|.|TRBJ2-3|16
CASSQDKGISTDTQYF
>TRBV12-2|.|TRBJ1-4|22
CASRLAPSLILVGQGRGEKLFF
>TRBV28|.|TRBJ1-1|16
CASRGAGSHLNTEAFF
>TRBV2|.|TRBJ1-2|13
CASSDWEDYGYTF
>TRBV18|.|TRBJ2-1|16
CASSPNRASSYNEQFF
>TRBV7-2|.|TRBJ2-5|16
CASSTRTSGSKETQYF
>TRBV27|.|TRBJ2-3|17
CASSLSKREGDTDTQYF
>TRBV5-1|.|TRBJ1-5|15
CASSLGQGAGQPQHF
>TRBV11-2|.|TRBJ2-1|14
CASARLAGFDEQFF
>TRBV5-1|once|TRBJ2-3|16
CASSLLPAGEGNTQYF
>TRBV7-2|.|TRBJ2-5|18
CASSSPGLAANLQETQYF
>TRBV5-1|.|TRBJ2-7|14
CASQTTGGAYEQYF
>TRBV30|.|TRBJ2-7|14
CAWSVTLPVHEQYF
>TRBV6-1|.|TRBJ2-5|14
CASYPTGPQETQYF
>TRBV7-9|.|TRBJ2-1|16
CASSSRREMTYNEQFF
>TRBV6-6|.|TRBJ2-1|13
CASSYNVRNEQFF
>TRBV6-1|.|TRBJ2-7|15
CASSEYGLAGDEQYF
>TRBV28|.|TRBJ1-4|13
CASSSREDEKLFF
>TRBV27|.|TRBJ1-1|13
CASRSQGLLEAFF
>TRBV11-3|.|TRBJ2-7|14
CASSPRLASYEQYF
>TRBV7-3|.|TRBJ2-2|14
CASSSRTGTGELFF
>TRBV28|.|TRBJ1-1|12
CASSFSRRSAFF
>TRBV28|.|TRBJ1-2|12
CASVTPPGGYTF
>TRBV7-6|.|TRBJ2-1|15
CASSSGGASYNEQFF
>TRBV6-1|few|TRBJ1-6|14
CASSSRGNDSPLHF
>TRBV18|.|TRBJ1-4|17
CASSPVTRGTSDEKLFF
>TRBV7-3|.|TRBJ2-1|15
CASSLRDREYNEQFF
>TRBV6-5|.|TRBJ2-5|13
CASSTDRGETQYF
>TRBV5-4|.|TRBJ1-1|15
CASSLDTGRKAEAFF
>TRBV4-2|.|TRBJ2-1|15
CASSLIAGGLNEQFF
>TRBV6-5|.|TRBJ2-3|15
CASSLAGGPTDTQYF
>TRBV7-3|.|TRBJ1-2|14
CASSLGSGAYGYTF
>TRBV7-8|few|TRBJ2-2|16
CASSPFRVANTGELFF
>TRBV15|.|TRBJ1-5|14
CAVGQMASNQPQHF
>TRBV10-3|.|TRBJ1-5|16
CAISESVGGANQPQHF
>TRBV27|.|TRBJ2-1|15
CASTHGGASYNEQFF